This T cell receptor beta chain came from a study of identical twins (dated by TCRdb to the mid-2010s). Regarding the research as a whole: TCR alpha and beta repertoires from monozygotic twins, unrelated adults of various ages and cord blood were deep-sequenced to test whether fetal clonotypes persist. Replicate twin experiments were performed at different times using different library preparation protocols to rule out contamination.

Libraries were built with 5' RACE. Instrument used: Illumina HiSeq 2000. Template switching introduced a universal primer binding site; the final cDNA contained a unique molecular identifier, enabling accurate counting of TCR cDNA molecules. Specific primers in the conserved constant-segment region were used to synthesize first-strand cDNA for TCR alpha and beta chains. To control for contamination, each cDNA library was double barcoded with a SMART-Mk sample barcode plus Illumina barcodes. TruSeq adapter sequences along with Illumina sample barcodes were introduced in two successive PCR steps. TCR alpha and beta cDNA libraries were sequenced on the Illumina HiSeq platform with custom primers. Processing in the source paper ran as follows. MiGEC was used to process raw reads and extract unique molecular identifiers, and MiXCR was used to find CDR3 positions. Recombination models were inferred per individual with the repgenHMM and IGoR tools using an EM algorithm. The analysis of shared clonotypes was done with the tcR package in R, with sharing normalized by the product of cloneset sizes. Out-of-frame nonproductive sequences were analyzed to study raw recombination free of thymic and clonal selection effects. TCRdb trimmed the raw reads at Q25, called clones with MiXCR and kept productive beta chains. Each entry merges the rows of one CDR3 protein and shows their most common DNA and genes. These V and J calls rely on TCRdb rather than the paper's analysis. The table for this sample lists about 300,000 distinct CDR3 sequences; around 12% of them were counted only once. The ten largest clonotypes hold just over 7% of the sample.

Germline trimming amounts to 5 bases on V and 6 bases on J, with 8 as the count of junction bases outside the gene matches. The germline V gene (reference sequence) specifies LGHDT as CDR1 and YNNKEL as CDR2. The CDR3 holds 16 amino acids from the cysteine to the phenylalanine. Only the CDR3 portion is preserved as DNA: 48 bases, with reading frame beginning at the first base. Study-level results and caveats: The excess sharing between twins in beta out-of-frame sequences was weaker because fewer shared sequences reduced the signal-to-noise ratio. Because the same donors could not be followed over many years, the conclusions relied on cross-sectional statistical analysis. Fewer insertions were carried by abundant cord blood beta clonotypes; a weaker similar trend was observed in young adult naive repertoires, while no such trend was observed in memory repertoires. Out-of-frame TCR alpha sequences shared between twins showed an excess of low generation-probability sequences compared with coincidental sharing between unrelated individuals. Out-of-frame TCR alpha sharing in monozygotic twins was systematically underestimated by recombination models, whereas sharing between unrelated individuals was in agreement with the recombination models. Zero-insertion analyses could be partly confounded by invariant T cells such as MAIT and iNKT, though diverse VJ usage argued against such confounding for most clonotypes.

Every donor in the study was a healthy Caucasian. Three pairs of female monozygotic twins, all aged roughly 18 to 29 years, were included in the twin cohort. Positive isolation kits from Invitrogen were used to isolate CD4+ and CD8+ T cell populations. Remarks on this clonotype: The target of this receptor is not known. The sample holds no much larger clone one base away, and base qualities are not on file.

A further study also used this sample, focusing on yellow fever vaccine responses in identical twins. The second source states: The T cell response to vaccination in identical twins was reported by the authors to appear partly convergent and partly personalized. The study precisely tracked vaccine-responding T cell clones in identical twins.

Rearrangement joined TRBV3-1 to TRBJ2-1; 12 junctional bases match TRBD2. The source material was CD8+ T cells sorted from blood. This receptor was obtained from a woman between 18 and 29 years old in good health. The DNA reads TGTGCCAGCAGCGTTGCTGAACTAGCGGGAGGCAATGAGCAGTTCTTC. It translates as CASSVAELAGGNEQFF.